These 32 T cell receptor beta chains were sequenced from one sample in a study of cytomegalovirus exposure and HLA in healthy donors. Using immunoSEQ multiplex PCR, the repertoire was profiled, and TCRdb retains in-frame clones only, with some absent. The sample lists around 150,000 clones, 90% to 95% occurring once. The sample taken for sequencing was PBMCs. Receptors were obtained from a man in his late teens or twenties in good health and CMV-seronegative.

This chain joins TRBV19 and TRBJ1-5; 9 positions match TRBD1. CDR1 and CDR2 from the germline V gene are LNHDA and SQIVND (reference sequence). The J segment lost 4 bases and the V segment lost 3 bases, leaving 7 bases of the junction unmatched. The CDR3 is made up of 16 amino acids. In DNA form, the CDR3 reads TGTGCCAGTAGTATTGTGACAGGGGGAGGGAATCAGCCCCAGCATTTT. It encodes CASSIVTGGGNQPQHF.

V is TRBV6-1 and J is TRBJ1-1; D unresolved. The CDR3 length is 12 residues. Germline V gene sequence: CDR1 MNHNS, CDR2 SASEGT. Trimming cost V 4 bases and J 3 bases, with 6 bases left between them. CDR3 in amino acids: CASSGRDTEAFF. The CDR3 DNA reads TGTGCCAGCAGTGGACGGGACACTGAAGCTTTCTTT.

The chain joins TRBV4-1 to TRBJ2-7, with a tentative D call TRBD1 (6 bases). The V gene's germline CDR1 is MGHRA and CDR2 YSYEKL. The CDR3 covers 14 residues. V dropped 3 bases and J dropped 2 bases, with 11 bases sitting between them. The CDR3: CASSHQGQPYEQYF. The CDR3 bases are TGCGCCAGCAGCCACCAGGGACAACCCTACGAGCAGTACTTC.

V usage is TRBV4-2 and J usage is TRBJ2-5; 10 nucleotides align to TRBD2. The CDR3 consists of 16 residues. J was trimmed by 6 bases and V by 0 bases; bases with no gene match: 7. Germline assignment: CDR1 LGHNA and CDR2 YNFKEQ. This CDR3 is CASSQDGNSGGQTQYF. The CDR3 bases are TGTGCCAGCAGCCAAGATGGGAATAGCGGGGGGCAGACCCAGTACTTC.

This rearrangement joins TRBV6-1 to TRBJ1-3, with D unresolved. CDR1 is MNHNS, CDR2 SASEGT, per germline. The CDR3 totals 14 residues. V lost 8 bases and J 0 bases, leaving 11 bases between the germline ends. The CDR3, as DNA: TGTGCCAGCCGTACGGGGTCCTCTGGAAACACCATATATTTT. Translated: CASRTGSSGNTIYF.

The CDR3 region has the DNA TGCGCCAGCAGCTTAGAAGGGACTAGCGGGGGGTCGTTAGCCAAAAACATTCAGTACTTC. This gives the protein CASSLEGTSGGSLAKNIQYF. The genes are TRBV4-1 and TRBJ2-4; 15 bases align to TRBD2. The CDR3 has 20 amino acids. The germline CDR1 and CDR2 sequences are MGHRA and YSYEKL. The V and J ends lost 5 bases and 0 bases, in that order; junction bases with no gene match: 11.

CDR3 DNA sequence: TGTGCCAGCAGCTGGGGACTTAACAATGAGCAGTTCTTC. Translating it yields CASSWGLNNEQFF. This rearrangement joins TRBV5-6 to TRBJ2-1, with D tentatively TRBD2 (6 bases). V shed 3 bases and J shed 5 bases, with 9 bases lying between them. Per germline, CDR1 SGHDT and CDR2 YYEEEE. The CDR3 has 13 amino acids.

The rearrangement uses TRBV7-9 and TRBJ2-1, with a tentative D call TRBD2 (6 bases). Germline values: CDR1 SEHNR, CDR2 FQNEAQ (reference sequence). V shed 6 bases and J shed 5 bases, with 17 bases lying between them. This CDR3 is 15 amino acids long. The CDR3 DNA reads TGTGCCAGCAGGCCTCCGGGACTGGCGAACAATGAGCAGTTCTTC. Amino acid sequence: CASRPPGLANNEQFF.

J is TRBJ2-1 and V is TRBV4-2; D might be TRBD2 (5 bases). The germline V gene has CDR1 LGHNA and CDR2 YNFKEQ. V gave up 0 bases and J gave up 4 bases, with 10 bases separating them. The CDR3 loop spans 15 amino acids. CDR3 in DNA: TGTGCCAGCAGCCAAGAGCTAGCAGAGTACAATGAGCAGTTCTTC. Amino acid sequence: CASSQELAEYNEQFF.

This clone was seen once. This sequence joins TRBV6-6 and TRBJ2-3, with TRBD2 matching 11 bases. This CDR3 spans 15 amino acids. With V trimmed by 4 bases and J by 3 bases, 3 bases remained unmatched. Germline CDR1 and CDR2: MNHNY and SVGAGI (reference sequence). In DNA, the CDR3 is TGTGCCAGCAGTTTAGCGGGGGGGATAACAGATACGCAGTATTTT. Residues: CASSLAGGITDTQYF.

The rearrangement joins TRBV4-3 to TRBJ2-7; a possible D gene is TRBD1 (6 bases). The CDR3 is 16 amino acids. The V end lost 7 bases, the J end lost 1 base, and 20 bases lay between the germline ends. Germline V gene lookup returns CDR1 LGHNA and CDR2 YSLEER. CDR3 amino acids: CASTRGGKGRSYEQYV. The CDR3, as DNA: TGCGCCAGCACCAGAGGGGGAAAGGGCAGGTCCTACGAGCAGTACGTC.

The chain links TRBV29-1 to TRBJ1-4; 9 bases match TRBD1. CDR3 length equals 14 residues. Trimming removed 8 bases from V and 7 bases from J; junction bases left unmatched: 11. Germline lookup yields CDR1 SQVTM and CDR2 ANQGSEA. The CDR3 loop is CSILKGTGSEKLFF. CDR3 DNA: TGCAGCATCTTAAAAGGGACAGGGAGTGAAAAACTGTTTTTT.

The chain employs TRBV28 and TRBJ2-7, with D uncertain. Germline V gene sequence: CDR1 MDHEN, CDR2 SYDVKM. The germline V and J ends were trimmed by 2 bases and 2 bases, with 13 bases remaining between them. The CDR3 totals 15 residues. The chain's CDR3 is CASSLGQAGAYEQYV. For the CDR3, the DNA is TGTGCCAGCAGTTTAGGGCAGGCTGGGGCCTACGAGCAGTACGTC.

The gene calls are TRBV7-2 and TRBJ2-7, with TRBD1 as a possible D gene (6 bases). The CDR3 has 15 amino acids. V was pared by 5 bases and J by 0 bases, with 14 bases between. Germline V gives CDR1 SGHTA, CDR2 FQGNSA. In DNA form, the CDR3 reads TGTGCCAGCAGCGATAGACAGGTACCCTCCTACGAGCAGTACTTC. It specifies CASSDRQVPSYEQYF.

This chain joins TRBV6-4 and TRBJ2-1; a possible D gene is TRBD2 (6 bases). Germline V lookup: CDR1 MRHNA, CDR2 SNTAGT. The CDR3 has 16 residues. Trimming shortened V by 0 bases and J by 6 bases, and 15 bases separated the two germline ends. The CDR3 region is CASSDSVGQGGNEQFF. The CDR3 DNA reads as TGTGCCAGCAGTGACTCGGTGGGGCAGGGAGGCAATGAGCAGTTCTTC.

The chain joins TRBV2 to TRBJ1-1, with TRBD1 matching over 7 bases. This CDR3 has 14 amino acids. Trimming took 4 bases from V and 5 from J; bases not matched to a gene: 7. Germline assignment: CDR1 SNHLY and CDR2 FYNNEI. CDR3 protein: CASSVTRGNTEAFF. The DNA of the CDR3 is TGTGCCAGCAGTGTTACCAGGGGGAATACTGAAGCTTTCTTT.

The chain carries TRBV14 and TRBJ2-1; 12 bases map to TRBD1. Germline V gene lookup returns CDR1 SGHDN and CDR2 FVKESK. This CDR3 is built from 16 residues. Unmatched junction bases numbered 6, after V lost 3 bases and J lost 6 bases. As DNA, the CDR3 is TGTGCCAGCAGCCAGTTTAGGGACAGGGGGCTCAATGAGCAGTTCTTC. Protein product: CASSQFRDRGLNEQFF.

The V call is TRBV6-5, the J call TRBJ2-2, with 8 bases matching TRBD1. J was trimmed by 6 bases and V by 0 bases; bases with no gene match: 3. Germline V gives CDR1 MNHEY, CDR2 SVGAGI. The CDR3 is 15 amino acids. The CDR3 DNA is TGTGCCAGCAGTTACTCGCGACAGGGGTCCGGGGAGCTGTTTTTT. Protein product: CASSYSRQGSGELFF.

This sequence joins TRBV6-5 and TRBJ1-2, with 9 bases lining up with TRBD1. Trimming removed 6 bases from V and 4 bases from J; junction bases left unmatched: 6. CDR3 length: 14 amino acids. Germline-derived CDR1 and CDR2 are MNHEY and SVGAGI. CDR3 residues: CASRGGQGSYGYTF. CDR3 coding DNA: TGTGCCAGCAGAGGGGGACAGGGCAGCTATGGCTACACCTTC.

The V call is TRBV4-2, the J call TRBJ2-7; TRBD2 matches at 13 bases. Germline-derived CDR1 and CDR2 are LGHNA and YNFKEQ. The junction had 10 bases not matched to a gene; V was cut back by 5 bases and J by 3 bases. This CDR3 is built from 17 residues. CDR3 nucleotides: TGTGCCAGCAGCAACTCCGGGACTAGCGGGGCGCACTACGAGCAGTACTTC. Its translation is CASSNSGTSGAHYEQYF.

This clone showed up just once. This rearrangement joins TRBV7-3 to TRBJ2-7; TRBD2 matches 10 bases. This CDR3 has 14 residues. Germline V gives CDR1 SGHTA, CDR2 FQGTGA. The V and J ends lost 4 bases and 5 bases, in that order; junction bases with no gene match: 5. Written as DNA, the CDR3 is TGTGCCAGCAGCTCGAGCGGGGGGGCAGACGAGCAGTACTTC. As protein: CASSSSGGADEQYF.

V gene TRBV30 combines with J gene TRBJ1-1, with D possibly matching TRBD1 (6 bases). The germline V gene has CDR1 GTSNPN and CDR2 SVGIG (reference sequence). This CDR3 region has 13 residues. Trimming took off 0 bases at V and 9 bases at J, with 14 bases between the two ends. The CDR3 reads CAWSVRWTVKAFF. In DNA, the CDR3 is TGTGCCTGGAGTGTACGCTGGACAGTCAAAGCTTTCTTT. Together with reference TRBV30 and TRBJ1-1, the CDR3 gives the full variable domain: SQTIHQWPATLVQPVGSPLSLECTVEGTSNPNLYWYRQAAGRGLQLLFYSVGIGQISSEVPQNLSASRPQDRQFILSSKKLLLSDSGFYLCAWSVRWTVKAFFGQGTRLTVV.

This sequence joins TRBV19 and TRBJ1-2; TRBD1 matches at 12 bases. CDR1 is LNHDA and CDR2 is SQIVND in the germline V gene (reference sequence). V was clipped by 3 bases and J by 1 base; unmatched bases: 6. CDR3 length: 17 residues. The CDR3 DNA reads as TGTGCCAGTAGTATTGGGGGACAGGGGGCGCGTAACTATGGCTACACCTTC. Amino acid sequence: CASSIGGQGARNYGYTF.

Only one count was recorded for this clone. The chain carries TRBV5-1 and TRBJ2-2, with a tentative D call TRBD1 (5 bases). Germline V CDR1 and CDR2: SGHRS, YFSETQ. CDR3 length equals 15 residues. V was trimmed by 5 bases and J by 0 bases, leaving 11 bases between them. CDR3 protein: CASSPDTTNTGELFF. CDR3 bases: TGCGCCAGCAGTCCGGACACTACGAACACCGGGGAGCTGTTTTTT. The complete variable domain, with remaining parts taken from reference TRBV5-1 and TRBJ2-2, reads KAGVTQTPRYLIKTRGQQVTLSCSPISGHRSVSWYQQTPGQGLQFLFEYFSETQRNKGNFPGRFSGRQFSNSRSEMNVSTLELGDSALYLCASSPDTTNTGELFFGEGSRLTVL.

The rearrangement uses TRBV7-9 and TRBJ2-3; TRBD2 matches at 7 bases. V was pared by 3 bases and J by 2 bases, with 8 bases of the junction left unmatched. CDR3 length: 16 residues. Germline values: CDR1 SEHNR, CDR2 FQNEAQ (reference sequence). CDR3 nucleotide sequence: TGTGCCAGCAGCTTGGCGGGGGTGCCCCCCACAGATACGCAGTATTTT. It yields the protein CASSLAGVPPTDTQYF.

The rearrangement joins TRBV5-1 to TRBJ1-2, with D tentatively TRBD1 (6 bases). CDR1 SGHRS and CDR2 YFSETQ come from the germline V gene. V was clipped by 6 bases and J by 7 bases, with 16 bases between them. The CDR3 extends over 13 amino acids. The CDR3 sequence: CASTGEVSGGYTF. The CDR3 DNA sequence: TGCGCCAGCACAGGGGAAGTGTCTGGTGGCTACACCTTC.

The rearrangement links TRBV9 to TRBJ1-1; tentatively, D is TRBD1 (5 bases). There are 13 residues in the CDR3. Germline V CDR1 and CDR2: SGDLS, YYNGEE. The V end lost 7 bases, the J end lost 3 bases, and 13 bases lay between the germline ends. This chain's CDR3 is CASGFRDDTEAFF. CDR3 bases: TGTGCCAGCGGGTTCAGGGATGACACTGAAGCTTTCTTT.

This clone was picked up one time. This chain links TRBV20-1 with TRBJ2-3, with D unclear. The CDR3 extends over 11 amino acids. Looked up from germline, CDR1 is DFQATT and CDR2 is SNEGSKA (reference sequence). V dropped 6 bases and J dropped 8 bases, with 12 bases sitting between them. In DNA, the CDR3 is TGCAGTGCCACCCCAGGTCCTACGCAGTATTTT. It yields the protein CSATPGPTQYF.

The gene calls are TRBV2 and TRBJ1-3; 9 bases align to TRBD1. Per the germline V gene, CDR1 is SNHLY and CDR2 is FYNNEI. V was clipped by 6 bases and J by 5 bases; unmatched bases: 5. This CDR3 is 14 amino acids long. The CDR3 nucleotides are TGTGCCAGCAGGGGGACAGGGACCCGAAACACCATATATTTT. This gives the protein CASRGTGTRNTIYF.

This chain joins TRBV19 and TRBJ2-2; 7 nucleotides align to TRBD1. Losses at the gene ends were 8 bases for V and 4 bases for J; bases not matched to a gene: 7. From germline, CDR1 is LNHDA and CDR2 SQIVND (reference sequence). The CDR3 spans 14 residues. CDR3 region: CASGLGTVTGELFF. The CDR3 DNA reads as TGTGCCAGTGGTTTAGGGACAGTCACCGGGGAGCTGTTTTTT.

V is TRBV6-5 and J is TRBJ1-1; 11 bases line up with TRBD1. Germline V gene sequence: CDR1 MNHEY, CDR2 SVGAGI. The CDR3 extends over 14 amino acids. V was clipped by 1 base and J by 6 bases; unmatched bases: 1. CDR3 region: CASSYLGQGAEAFF. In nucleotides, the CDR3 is TGTGCCAGCAGTTACTTGGGACAGGGGGCTGAAGCTTTCTTT.

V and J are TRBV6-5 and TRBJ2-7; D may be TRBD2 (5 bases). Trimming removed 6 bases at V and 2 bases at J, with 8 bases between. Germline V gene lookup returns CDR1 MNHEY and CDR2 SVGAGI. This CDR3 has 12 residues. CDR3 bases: TGTGCCAGCAGCTCCGGGACCTACGAGCAGTACTTC. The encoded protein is CASSSGTYEQYF.